The next 4 T cell receptor beta chains were all read from a single sample in a study of neurological immune-mediated disorders. MiXCR, run by TCRdb on the 5' RACE reads, gives a single entry per CDR3 protein. Counted here are fewer than 90,000 distinct CDR3 sequences, around 5% occurring once; the ten biggest clones make up 6.5% to 9%. Sequenced material: PBMCs. The receptors come from a man aged 18 to 35 with multiple sclerosis.

This clonotype was seen many times. The CDR3 region is CASSLTGAGVETQYF. CDR3 DNA: TGTGCCAGCAGCCTCACGGGGGCAGGGGTGGAGACCCAGTACTTC. The chain joins TRBV9 to TRBJ2-5; D is tentatively TRBD1 or TRBD2 (6 bases each). Germline CDR1 and CDR2: SGDLS and YYNGEE. This CDR3 comprises 15 residues. The V and J ends lost 4 bases and 5 bases respectively, with 18 bases between them.

The chain recombines TRBV20-1 with TRBJ1-1; 7 bases are a match to TRBD1. Germline V gene lookup returns CDR1 DFQATT and CDR2 SNEGSKA (reference sequence). V was pared by 3 bases and J by 6 bases, with 13 bases of the junction left unmatched. This CDR3 comprises 15 residues. The CDR3 protein is CSASLRDRDDAEAFF. CDR3 nucleotide sequence: TGCAGTGCTAGTCTTCGAGACAGGGATGACGCTGAAGCTTTCTTT.

This clonotype was counted between two and nine times. The genes are TRBV21-1 and TRBJ2-4; TRBD1 is taken as the D call from the table, unchecked against the DNA. TRBV21-1 is a pseudogene locus. The length of the CDR3 is 14 residues. This chain's CDR3 is CASSKTGDKKIQYF. CDR3 nucleotides: TGTGCCAGCAGCAAGACAGGGGACAAAAAAATTCAGTACTTC.

This clonotype was recorded many times. One end of the junction is discordant with germline, which a read error may explain. The gene calls are TRBV7-2 and TRBJ1-5, with D perhaps TRBD1 (5 bases). Germline V gives CDR1 SGHTA, CDR2 FQGNSA. This CDR3 has 16 amino acids. CDR3 amino acids: CASSLSGTIPNQPQNF. CDR3 nucleotides: TGTGCCAGCAGCTTATCGGGGACGATTCCAAATCAGCCCCAGAATTTT.